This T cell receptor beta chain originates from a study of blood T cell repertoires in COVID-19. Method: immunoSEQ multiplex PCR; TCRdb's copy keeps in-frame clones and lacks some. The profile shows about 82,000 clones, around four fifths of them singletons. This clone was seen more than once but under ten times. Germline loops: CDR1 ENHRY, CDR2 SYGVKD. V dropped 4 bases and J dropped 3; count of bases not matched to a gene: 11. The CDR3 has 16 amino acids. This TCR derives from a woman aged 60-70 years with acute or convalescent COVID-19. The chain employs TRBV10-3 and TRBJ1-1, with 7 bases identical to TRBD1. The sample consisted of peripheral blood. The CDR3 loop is CAISVNPDRSDTEAFF. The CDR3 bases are TGTGCCATCAGTGTTAACCCGGACAGGAGCGACACTGAAGCTTTCTTT.